This TCR beta chain was found in a study of CD8 T cells in ankylosing spondylitis. CDR3 length equals 15 residues. Germline V gene data show CDR1 as SSHAT and CDR2 as FNYEAQ (reference sequence). This clonotype was seen repeatedly, ten times or more. Its antigen is still unknown. The germline gene is not matched at one end of the junction; a read error may be the cause. A single record per CDR3 protein comes from TCRdb applying MiXCR to the 5' RACE reads. The sample has 200,000 to 300,000 distinct CDR3 sequences; about 10% are singletons. Overall study findings and caveats: Reportedly, significant enrichment of disease-linked clones occurred in matched ankylosing spondylitis synovial fluid. Reactive arthritis synovial fluid and blood previously showed some of these motif variants. What appeared characteristic of ankylosing spondylitis blood was a TCR beta motif of under 10 highly homologous variants.

This sequence was found in a male donor with ankylosing spondylitis or in good health (not recorded which). Sequencing used blood, either unsorted or a sorted T cell fraction (not recorded which). The chain carries TRBV7-7 and TRBJ2-5; TRBD1 matches 7 bases. CDR3 sequence: CASSPPGTVQGTQYF. The CDR3 DNA reads as TGTGCCAGCAGCCCTCCCGGGACAGTGCAAGGGACCCAGTACTTC.